Following are 23 T cell receptor beta chains from one sample sequenced in a study of T cell responses to AZD1222 COVID-19 vaccine. The assay was immunoSEQ multiplex PCR, and TCRdb's table has in-frame clones only and misses some. The sample lists around 200,000 clones, about nine tenths occurring once. The sample was peripheral blood, taken on day 0 of AZD1222 vaccination. These TCRs come from an adult in good health.

The chain carries TRBV28 and TRBJ2-5; TRBD1 is a possible D gene (5 bases). CDR1 is MDHEN and CDR2 is SYDVKM in the germline V gene. V lost 2 bases and J lost 3, with 16 bases in between. This CDR3 region has 16 residues. The CDR3 region is CASSLLGAAQEETQYF. For the CDR3, the DNA is TGTGCCAGCAGTTTACTTGGGGCAGCTCAGGAAGAGACCCAGTACTTC. Complete variable domain (other parts from reference TRBV28 and TRBJ2-5): DVKVTQSSRYLVKRTGEKVFLECVQDMDHENMFWYRQDPGLGLRLIYFSYDVKMKEKGDIPEGYSVSREKKERFSLILESASTNQTSMYLCASSLLGAAQEETQYFGPGTRLLVL.

The V and J genes are TRBV11-2 and TRBJ2-7; 8 nucleotides agree with TRBD2. This CDR3 contains 15 residues. The V segment lost 5 bases and the J segment 3 bases; nucleotides outside the gene matches: 9. Germline CDR1 SGHAT, CDR2 FQNNGV. The DNA for the CDR3 is TGTGCCAGCAGCCCTTTCCCAGCGGGGGTCTACGAGCAGTACTTC. Residues: CASSPFPAGVYEQYF.

J is TRBJ2-7 and V is TRBV27; no reliable D call. The germline V and J ends were trimmed by 6 bases and 4 bases, with 13 bases remaining between them. Germline CDR1 and CDR2: MNHEY and SMNVEV (reference sequence). CDR3 size: 13 residues. CDR3 in DNA: TGTGCCAGCAGCCCCTCCCCGAAATACGAGCAGTACTTC. Amino acid sequence: CASSPSPKYEQYF.

V is TRBV3-1 (or the pseudogene TRBV3-2) and J is TRBJ2-5; TRBD2 agrees at 9 bases. Germline CDR1 reads LGHDT; CDR2 reads YNNKEL (reference sequence). This CDR3 has 14 amino acids. The J segment lost 4 bases and the V segment lost 3 bases, leaving 3 bases of the junction unmatched. CDR3 nucleotide sequence: TGTGCCAGCAGCCATAGCGGGGGCGGAGAGACCCAGTACTTC. Its translation is CASSHSGGGETQYF.

This clone was counted once. The J gene is TRBJ1-5, the V gene TRBV12-3 or TRBV12-4, with D possibly matching TRBD1 (5 bases). There are 12 residues in the CDR3. V was pared by 5 bases and J by 9 bases, with 11 bases between. The CDR3 loop is CASSPVGGPQHF. In DNA, the CDR3 is TGTGCCAGCAGTCCCGTGGGGGGGCCCCAGCATTTT.

The J gene is TRBJ1-3, the V gene TRBV4-3; D call uncertain. Trimming took 1 base from V and 4 from J, leaving 5 bases between them. The CDR3 contains 13 residues. Germline loops: CDR1 LGHNA, CDR2 YSLEER. CDR3 region: CASSQAPGNTIYF. For the CDR3, the DNA is TGCGCCAGCAGCCAAGCGCCGGGAAACACCATATATTTT.

The rearrangement uses TRBV27 and TRBJ2-5; TRBD2 might be the D (6 bases). The germline V and J ends were trimmed by 1 base and 0 bases, with 6 bases remaining between them. CDR3 size: 14 residues. Germline CDR1 MNHEY, CDR2 SMNVEV (reference sequence). The CDR3 DNA follows: TGTGCCAGCAGTTTATGGGGGGACCAAGAGACCCAGTACTTC. It translates to CASSLWGDQETQYF.

The gene calls are TRBV5-4 and TRBJ2-2; tentatively, D is TRBD2 (6 bases). The CDR3 has 14 residues. Germline loops: CDR1 SGHNT, CDR2 YYREEE (reference sequence). V was cut by 1 base and J by 6 bases, with 10 bases left in between. CDR3 sequence reads: CASSLSGSPGELFF. The CDR3 region has the DNA TGTGCCAGCAGCTTGTCCGGGAGTCCCGGGGAGCTGTTTTTT.

The rearrangement uses TRBV6-6 and TRBJ1-5, with 8 nucleotides matching TRBD1. Germline assignment: CDR1 MNHNY and CDR2 SVGAGI (reference sequence). This CDR3 has 16 residues. The trim removed 4 bases at V and 4 bases at J, leaving 9 bases unmatched. The CDR3 bases are TGTGCCAGCAGTTCCTACCGGACAGGGAATAATCAGCCCCAGCATTTT. This encodes CASSSYRTGNNQPQHF.

The rearrangement links TRBV9 to TRBJ2-1; perhaps TRBD2 as D (5 bases). From germline, CDR1 is SGDLS and CDR2 YYNGEE. The CDR3 extends over 15 amino acids. V lost 0 bases, J lost 7 bases, and 14 bases lay in between. CDR3 sequence (DNA): TGTGCCAGCAGCGTAGCGGGCAGTGGAGGAAATGAGCAGTTCTTC. Its translation is CASSVAGSGGNEQFF.

This clone was counted between two and nine times. CDR3 sequence reads: CASSPMTSGGRAYEQFF. In DNA, the CDR3 is TGTGCCAGCTCACCGATGACTAGCGGGGGGAGGGCGTATGAGCAGTTCTTC. V usage is TRBV18 and J usage is TRBJ2-1, with 13 bases fitting TRBD2. The CDR3 loop spans 17 amino acids. CDR1 is KGHSH, CDR2 LQKENI, per germline. V gave up 3 bases and J gave up 8 bases; unmatched junction bases: 10.

The genes are TRBV6-5 and TRBJ2-3; a possible D gene is TRBD2 (6 bases). Trimming cost V 6 bases and J 6 bases, with 10 bases left between them. This CDR3 has 12 residues. In germline, CDR1 is MNHEY, CDR2 SVGAGI. In DNA form, the CDR3 reads TGTGCCAGCAGCGAGGGACTTGATACGCAGTATTTT. Its protein product is CASSEGLDTQYF.

This rearrangement joins TRBV12-3 or TRBV12-4 to TRBJ1-5; D remains ambiguous. V shed 7 bases and J shed 4 bases, with 11 bases lying between them. The length of the CDR3 is 13 residues. The CDR3 DNA follows: TGTGCCAGCACCGGACGGGTAAATCAGCCCCAGCATTTT. This translates into CASTGRVNQPQHF.

In its sample, this clone was seen once. This chain links TRBV9 with TRBJ2-1, with TRBD1 matching 9 bases. This CDR3 comprises 19 residues. From germline, CDR1 is SGDLS and CDR2 YYNGEE. The V gene end was trimmed by 0 bases and the J gene end by 0 bases; junction bases not matched to a gene: 10. CDR3 sequence reads: CASSVGGRGTGPSYNEQFF. DNA of the CDR3: TGTGCCAGCAGCGTAGGTGGTCGCGGGACAGGGCCCTCCTACAATGAGCAGTTCTTC.

This chain links TRBV7-9 with TRBJ2-2; D is uncertain. This CDR3 region has 14 residues. V was trimmed by 1 base and J by 6 bases, leaving 9 bases between them. CDR1 and CDR2 from the germline V gene are SEHNR and FQNEAQ (reference sequence). The CDR3 DNA reads as TGTGCCAGCAGCTTAGGGTTTGGCGCCGGGGAGCTGTTTTTT. Its translation is CASSLGFGAGELFF.

The count of this clone is one. The CDR3, as DNA: TGTGCCAGTGGGGGACAGGCCTTAACTAACTATGGCTACACCTTC. As protein: CASGGQALTNYGYTF. The chain combines TRBV19 with TRBJ1-2; 8 bases line up with TRBD1. Trimming took 8 bases from V and 0 from J; bases not matched to a gene: 8. Germline CDR1 is LNHDA and CDR2 is SQIVND (reference sequence). The CDR3 has 15 amino acids.

The chain uses TRBV7-6 and TRBJ2-2, with TRBD2 matching 12 bases. Germline V gene data show CDR1 as SGHVS and CDR2 as FNYEAQ. V lost 5 bases, J lost 4 bases, and 11 bases stayed unmatched. This CDR3 contains 18 residues. CDR3 in amino acids: CASSPRRLAGAGTGELFF. DNA for the CDR3: TGTGCCAGCAGCCCTAGAAGACTAGCGGGGGCGGGCACCGGGGAGCTGTTTTTT.

This chain connects TRBV6-5 to TRBJ2-7, with 8 nucleotides matching TRBD2. The CDR3 is 14 amino acids. V was pared by 6 bases and J by 0 bases, with 4 bases of the junction left unmatched. From germline, CDR1 is MNHEY and CDR2 SVGAGI. CDR3 protein: CASRKSGSSYEQYF. As DNA, the CDR3 is TGTGCCAGCAGGAAGAGCGGGAGCTCCTACGAGCAGTACTTC.

V gene TRBV6-5 combines with J gene TRBJ1-1, with D unresolved. V gave up 4 bases and J gave up 5 bases, with 8 bases separating them. The germline CDR1 and CDR2 sequences are MNHEY and SVGAGI. The CDR3 runs to 12 residues. CDR3 nucleotides: TGTGCCAGCAGTTTCTCAAAGACTGAAGCTTTCTTT. It translates to CASSFSKTEAFF.

The chain links TRBV20-1 to TRBJ1-5; TRBD1 matches at 7 bases. The CDR3 is 14 amino acids. Losses at the gene ends were 3 bases for V and 7 bases for J; bases not matched to a gene: 9. Germline CDR1 is DFQATT and CDR2 is SNEGSKA (reference sequence). The DNA of the CDR3 is TGCAGTGCTAGTGATTTGACAGGGAACCAGCCCCAGCATTTT. Protein sequence: CSASDLTGNQPQHF.

The V call is TRBV2, the J call TRBJ1-4; perhaps TRBD1 as D (6 bases). The CDR3 totals 15 residues. Deletions cut 7 bases from V and 8 bases from J, with 20 bases between. The germline V gene has CDR1 SNHLY and CDR2 FYNNEI. The CDR3 sequence: CASTRTRGVQEKLFF. The CDR3 region has the DNA TGTGCCAGCACCCGAACGAGGGGGGTTCAGGAAAAACTGTTTTTT.

On this clone: The sample has other DNA sequences that encode this CDR3 too. The chain uses TRBV27 and TRBJ1-1, with 7 bases aligning to TRBD1. In germline, CDR1 is MNHEY, CDR2 SMNVEV (reference sequence). With V trimmed by 5 bases and J by 1 base, 4 bases remained unmatched. This CDR3 has 14 residues. CDR3 in amino acids: CASSPWTGNTEAFF. CDR3 in DNA: TGTGCCAGCAGTCCCTGGACAGGGAACACTGAAGCTTTCTTT.

The chain combines TRBV6-6 with TRBJ2-7; a weak D match, TRBD2 (6 bases). Germline loops: CDR1 MNHNY, CDR2 SVGAGI (reference sequence). The germline V and J ends were trimmed by 0 bases and 7 bases, with 19 bases remaining between them. This CDR3 has 16 residues. The chain's CDR3 is CASSYSINRSGREQYF. The CDR3, as DNA: TGTGCCAGCAGTTACTCGATCAATCGTTCAGGGAGGGAGCAGTACTTC.